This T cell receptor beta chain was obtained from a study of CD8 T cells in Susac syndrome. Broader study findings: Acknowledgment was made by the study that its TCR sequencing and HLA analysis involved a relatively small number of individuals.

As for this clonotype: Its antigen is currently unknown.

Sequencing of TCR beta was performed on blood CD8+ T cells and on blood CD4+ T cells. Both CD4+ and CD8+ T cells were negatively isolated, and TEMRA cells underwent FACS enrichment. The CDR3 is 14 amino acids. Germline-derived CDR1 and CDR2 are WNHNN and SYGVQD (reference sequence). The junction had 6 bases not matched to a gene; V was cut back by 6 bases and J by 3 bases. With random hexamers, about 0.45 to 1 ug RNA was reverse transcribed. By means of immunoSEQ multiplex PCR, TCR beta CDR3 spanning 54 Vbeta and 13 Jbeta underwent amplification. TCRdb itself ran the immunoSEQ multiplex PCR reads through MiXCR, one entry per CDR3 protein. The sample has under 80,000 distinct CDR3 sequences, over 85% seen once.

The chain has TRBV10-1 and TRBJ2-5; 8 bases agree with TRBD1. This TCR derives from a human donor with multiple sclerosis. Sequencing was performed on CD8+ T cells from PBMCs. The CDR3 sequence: CASSSDRAKETQYF. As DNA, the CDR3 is TGCGCCAGCAGCTCGGACAGGGCAAAAGAGACCCAGTACTTC.